This TCR beta chain was sequenced for a study of blood T cell repertoires in COVID-19. Across the study: The study drew acute and convalescent COVID-19 samples from the United States, Italy and Spain. Nucleic acid was either cDNA or gDNA, and it came from T cells, B-cell-depleted T cells, or PBMCs.

The CDR3 has 15 amino acids. V lost 2 bases and J lost 1; bases outside the gene matches: 3. The germline V gene encodes CDR1 LNHDA and CDR2 SQIVND (reference sequence). Per the authors' pipeline: Amplification of reference gene primers provided the estimated nucleated cell counts. Here immunoSEQ multiplex PCR was the method, and the copy in TCRdb shows in-frame clones only, minus some. V, J and clone size reflect that table, while D and trimming were determined from the DNA. This table has 55,000 to 75,000 clones, 70% to 90% appearing once. The sample was peripheral blood. The genes are TRBV19 and TRBJ1-1; 8 bases align to TRBD1. The TCR originated in a human donor with active COVID-19. The donor label of this sample is uncertain. CDR3 sequence (DNA): TGTGCCAGTAGTATAAGGCAGGGGGCGAACACTGAAGCTTTCTTT. It yields the protein CASSIRQGANTEAFF.